A single sample is the source of the 3 T cell receptor beta chains below, sequenced in a study of shared clonotypes between healthy human individuals. The naive CD8 fraction comprised CD45RO-negative cells positively selected for CCR7 and excluded terminally differentiated effector memory CD45RA+ cells. This table comes from immunoSEQ multiplex PCR, and its TCRdb copy is limited to in-frame clones, with some not included. The sample records roughly 2 million clones, 85% to 95% being singletons. The sample consisted of naive CD8+ T cells sorted from blood. The receptors were gathered from a young man in good health.

With regard to this clone: Within the sample, other DNA sequences also encode this same CDR3. The chain combines TRBV4-1 with TRBJ1-3; D is possibly TRBD1 (5 bases). The CDR3 runs to 16 residues. The V gene's germline CDR1 is MGHRA and CDR2 YSYEKL. Trimming took off 0 bases at V and 1 base at J, with 10 bases between the two ends. This CDR3 is CASSQEGEGSGNTIYF. The CDR3 DNA is TGCGCCAGCAGCCAAGAGGGGGAGGGATCTGGAAACACCATATATTTT.

As regards this clone: Other DNA sequences in the same sample also yield this CDR3. V gene TRBV27 combines with J gene TRBJ2-3, with 8 bases that match TRBD1. With 7 bases clipped from V and 0 bases from J, the junction kept 3 bases outside the gene matches. The CDR3 is made up of 14 amino acids. The V gene's germline CDR1 is MNHEY and CDR2 SMNVEV (reference sequence). The CDR3 DNA is TGTGCCAGCACCCGGACAGGGAGCACAGATACGCAGTATTTT. This translates into CASTRTGSTDTQYF.

The rearrangement joins TRBV15 to TRBJ1-6; D is unclear. Per germline, CDR1 LNHNV and CDR2 YYDKDF (reference sequence). Trimming removed 0 bases from V and 0 bases from J, with 9 bases in between. This CDR3 spans 17 amino acids. Written as DNA, the CDR3 is TGTGCCACCAGCAGAGAGTATCAGACCTCCTATAATTCACCCCTCCACTTT. Translation gives CATSREYQTSYNSPLHF.